The 20 T cell receptor beta chains below come from one sample, sequenced in a study of cytomegalovirus exposure and HLA in healthy donors. It was with 60 Vbeta and 13 Jbeta primers that the PCR ran. Libraries were prepared by immunoSEQ multiplex PCR; TCRdb keeps only in-frame clonotypes and omits some of them. This table holds 150,000 to 200,000 clones, 80% to 85% found once. Input material: PBMCs. The receptors stem from a human donor in good health.

The chain employs TRBV9 and TRBJ2-3, with TRBD2 identical over 13 bases. Germline V CDR1 and CDR2: SGDLS, YYNGEE. The CDR3 length is 16 residues. V lost 3 bases to trimming and J lost 6 bases; unmatched junction nucleotides: 7. This CDR3 is CASSDRTSGGPDTQYF. In nucleotides, the CDR3 is TGTGCCAGCAGCGATCGGACTAGCGGGGGCCCGGATACGCAGTATTTT.

This clone was found once. The chain carries TRBV27 and TRBJ2-3, with TRBD2 identical over 9 bases. The length of the CDR3 is 18 residues. Per the germline V gene, CDR1 is MNHEY and CDR2 is SMNVEV (reference sequence). With V trimmed by 0 bases and J by 4 bases, 11 bases remained unmatched. Written as DNA, the CDR3 is TGTGCCAGCAGTTTATCTGTCGTAGGGACTAGCCTCCCAGATACGCAGTATTTT. It codes for CASSLSVVGTSLPDTQYF.

The V gene is TRBV27, the J gene TRBJ2-3; tentative D call: TRBD2 (5 bases). The CDR3 runs 13 residues. The ends were cut back, 5 bases at V and 8 bases at J, with 14 bases in the middle. Germline V gene data show CDR1 as MNHEY and CDR2 as SMNVEV (reference sequence). The CDR3 DNA reads as TGTGCCAGCAGTGTAGGGTTCGAGGGTACGCAGTATTTT. It encodes CASSVGFEGTQYF.

The chain uses TRBV6-5 and TRBJ2-3, with 10 positions matching TRBD1. Germline V gene lookup returns CDR1 MNHEY and CDR2 SVGAGI. The ends lost 0 bases at V and 3 bases at J; junction bases unmatched: 3. This CDR3 comprises 16 residues. The CDR3 sequence is CASSYSRTGGTDTQYF. The CDR3 DNA follows: TGTGCCAGCAGTTACTCGAGGACAGGGGGGACAGATACGCAGTATTTT.

This chain links TRBV5-6 with TRBJ2-2; 7 bases are a match to TRBD1. V dropped 4 bases and J dropped 7; count of bases not matched to a gene: 4. Germline V CDR1 and CDR2: SGHDT, YYEEEE. This CDR3 contains 13 residues. The CDR3 loop reads CASSVGQVGELFF. DNA for the CDR3: TGTGCCAGCAGCGTTGGACAGGTCGGGGAGCTGTTTTTT.

The chain employs TRBV7-9 and TRBJ2-5, with TRBD2 matching over 9 bases. This CDR3 has 16 residues. The V gene's germline CDR1 is SEHNR and CDR2 FQNEAQ (reference sequence). Unmatched junction bases numbered 6, after V lost 3 bases and J lost 1 base. This CDR3 is CASSFGASGAQETQYF. The CDR3 region has the DNA TGTGCCAGCAGCTTTGGGGCTAGCGGGGCCCAAGAGACCCAGTACTTC. Complete variable domain (other parts from reference TRBV7-9 and TRBJ2-5): DTGVSQNPRHKITKRGQNVTFRCDPISEHNRLYWYRQTLGQGPEFLTYFQNEAQLEKSRLLSDRFSAERPKGSFSTLEIQRTEQGDSAMYLCASSFGASGAQETQYFGPGTRLLVL.

The chain links TRBV7-3 to TRBJ2-5, with D perhaps TRBD1 (6 bases). The V end lost 3 bases, the J end lost 2 bases, and 7 bases lay between the germline ends. The CDR3 contains 13 residues. Germline V gives CDR1 SGHTA, CDR2 FQGTGA. Here the CDR3 reads CASSFGQQETQYF. For the CDR3, the DNA is TGTGCCAGCAGCTTTGGACAGCAAGAGACCCAGTACTTC.

The chain joins TRBV2 to TRBJ2-5; D is perhaps TRBD1 (6 bases). V was trimmed by 6 bases and J by 5 bases, leaving 13 bases between them. Germline V gene lookup returns CDR1 SNHLY and CDR2 FYNNEI. CDR3 length equals 13 residues. The CDR3, as DNA: TGTGCCAGCAGCGAAACAGGGTGGGAGACCCAGTACTTC. This codes for CASSETGWETQYF.

This chain connects TRBV7-8 to TRBJ2-5; tentatively, D is TRBD2 (6 bases). Germline-derived CDR1 and CDR2 are SGHVS and FQNEAQ. There are 17 residues in the CDR3. V dropped 4 bases and J dropped 0 bases, with 18 bases sitting between them. The CDR3 DNA follows: TGTGCCAGCAGCTCTTGGTACGGGACTGGAAACCAAGAGACCCAGTACTTC. It translates to CASSSWYGTGNQETQYF.

In nucleotides, the CDR3 is TGTGCCAGCAGTTCAGGGGAGAGTTGGTTGGGCTACACCTTC. This translates into CASSSGESWLGYTF. V usage is TRBV7-2 and J usage is TRBJ1-2, with D perhaps matching TRBD1 (6 bases). CDR3 length: 14 amino acids. Germline values: CDR1 SGHTA, CDR2 FQGNSA. V lost 6 bases and J lost 8, with 19 bases in between.

The rearrangement uses TRBV6-5 and TRBJ1-1; 8 nucleotides match TRBD1. The CDR3 spans 13 residues. V gave up 2 bases and J gave up 10 bases; unmatched junction bases: 6. Germline loops: CDR1 MNHEY, CDR2 SVGAGI. This CDR3 reads CASSYGQGPGAFF. The CDR3 DNA follows: TGTGCCAGCAGTTACGGACAGGGTCCGGGAGCTTTCTTT.

V usage is TRBV5-4 and J usage is TRBJ1-3; 8 bases are a match to TRBD1. Looked up from germline, CDR1 is SGHNT and CDR2 is YYREEE (reference sequence). This CDR3 contains 17 residues. The ends lost 4 bases at V and 6 bases at J; junction bases unmatched: 15. The CDR3: CASSPQPGQVIINTIYF. The CDR3 region has the DNA TGTGCCAGCAGCCCTCAACCGGGACAGGTGATCATAAACACCATATATTTT.

By share of the sample, this clone is medium-sized. J is TRBJ1-3 and V is TRBV4-3; possible D gene TRBD1, 5 bases. V lost 0 bases to trimming and J lost 3 bases, with 9 bases between them. CDR1 LGHNA and CDR2 YSLEER come from the germline V gene. The CDR3 sequence is 15 residues long. CDR3: CASSQDWGGGNTIYF. CDR3 DNA: TGCGCCAGCAGCCAAGATTGGGGGGGTGGAAACACCATATATTTT.

The V call is TRBV7-9, the J call TRBJ2-2; TRBD1 matches at 9 bases. This CDR3 is built from 17 residues. The germline CDR1 and CDR2 sequences are SEHNR and FQNEAQ (reference sequence). J was trimmed by 0 bases and V by 2 bases; bases with no gene match: 4. The CDR3 protein is CASSLRGTGPNTGELFF. The CDR3 DNA is TGTGCCAGCAGCTTAAGGGGGACAGGGCCGAACACCGGGGAGCTGTTTTTT. Complete variable domain (other parts from reference TRBV7-9 and TRBJ2-2): DTGVSQNPRHKITKRGQNVTFRCDPISEHNRLYWYRQTLGQGPEFLTYFQNEAQLEKSRLLSDRFSAERPKGSFSTLEIQRTEQGDSAMYLCASSLRGTGPNTGELFFGEGSRLTVL.

V is TRBV7-2 and J is TRBJ2-7, with 8 bases lining up with TRBD1. With V trimmed by 2 bases and J by 5 bases, 8 bases remained unmatched. Germline assignment: CDR1 SGHTA and CDR2 FQGNSA. The CDR3 contains 15 residues. The CDR3 coding sequence is TGTGCCAGCAGCTTACAGGGCAGGGGGCTCGACGAGCAGTACTTC. Residues: CASSLQGRGLDEQYF. The variable domain in full, completed from reference TRBV7-2 and TRBJ2-7, reads GAGVSQSPSNKVTEKGKDVELRCDPISGHTALYWYRQSLGQGLEFLIYFQGNSAPDKSGLPSDRFSAERTGGSVSTLTIQRTQQEDSAVYLCASSLQGRGLDEQYFGPGTRLTVT.

This clone was detected only a few times. This chain joins TRBV4-1 and TRBJ1-1, with a weak D call TRBD1 (6 bases). The germline gives CDR1 MGHRA, CDR2 YSYEKL. The CDR3 runs 15 residues. The V end was cut by 3 bases, the J end by 4 bases, with 15 bases between. The CDR3 DNA follows: TGCGCCAGCAGCCACGTACAGGGTGGAGGCACTGAAGCTTTCTTT. Translating gives CASSHVQGGGTEAFF.

The rearrangement links TRBV5-4 to TRBJ1-2, with a possible D match to TRBD1 (5 bases). This CDR3 has 17 residues. Trimming shortened V by 4 bases and J by 2 bases, and 21 bases separated the two germline ends. Germline CDR1 SGHNT, CDR2 YYREEE (reference sequence). The CDR3 nucleotides read TGTGCCAGCAGCGCCGGGTTGGAGGGGATTATGAACTATGGCTACACCTTC. It specifies CASSAGLEGIMNYGYTF. Variable domain in full (rest from reference TRBV5-4 and TRBJ1-2): ETGVTQSPTHLIKTRGQQVTLRCSSQSGHNTVSWYQQALGQGPQFIFQYYREEENGRGNFPPRFSGLQFPNYSSELNVNALELDDSALYLCASSAGLEGIMNYGYTFGSGTRLTVV.

The chain has TRBV11-1 and TRBJ2-7; TRBD1 aligns across 8 bases. Germline CDR1 SGHAT, CDR2 FQDESV (reference sequence). The CDR3 extends over 15 amino acids. Trimming took 5 bases from V and 3 from J; bases not matched to a gene: 9. Here the CDR3 DNA reads TGTGCCAGCAGCCCGAGGGACAGGCCCAACTACGAGCAGTACTTC. Amino acids: CASSPRDRPNYEQYF.

The chain joins TRBV14 to TRBJ2-3; 8 nucleotides agree with TRBD1. There are 13 residues in the CDR3. Germline V gene data show CDR1 as SGHDN and CDR2 as FVKESK. J gave up 8 bases and V 3 bases, and 4 bases lay outside the gene matches. The CDR3 DNA is TGTGCCAGCAGCCACGACAGGGGCCGTACGCAGTATTTT. Its protein product is CASSHDRGRTQYF.

This clone was counted between two and nine times. The DNA of the CDR3 is TGTGCCAGCAGTGCTAGCAGGAACACTGAAGCTTTCTTT. Residues: CASSASRNTEAFF. The chain couples TRBV2 to TRBJ1-1; D not certain. The V gene's germline CDR1 is SNHLY and CDR2 FYNNEI. This CDR3 has 13 residues. V was pared by 4 bases and J by 1 base, with 7 bases between.